One T cell receptor beta chain is described in this entry. The data stem from a study of blood T cell repertoires in COVID-19. Study details: The study drew acute and convalescent COVID-19 samples from the United States, Italy and Spain.

The CDR3 runs 12 residues. Germline V gives CDR1 SGHAT, CDR2 FQDESV (reference sequence). Trimming pared 2 bases from V and 2 bases from J, leaving 2 bases between. Under the authors' procedure: Cell counts per sample came from amplifying reference gene primers. Profiling relied on immunoSEQ multiplex PCR, and the TCRdb table lists in-frame clones only, not all of them. The V and J calls and clone size were taken over from that table, and D and trimming were inferred from the DNA. The sample consists of around 100,000 clones, around four fifths of them appearing once. The TCR was taken from a man aged 55 to 69 with active or convalescent COVID-19. Sequencing was performed on peripheral blood. The chain uses TRBV11-1 and TRBJ2-3; D uncertain. DNA of the CDR3: TGTGCCAGCAGCTTACACACAGATACGCAGTATTTT. It is translated as CASSLHTDTQYF.